Presented here are 14 T cell receptor beta chains from one specimen sequenced in a study of vaccination and CD4 T cells after COVID-19. With the Oncomine TCR Beta short-read assay, DNA from cultured CD4+ T cells was sequenced. TCRdb re-called the PCR reads with MiXCR, one entry per CDR3 protein. The table records just under 20,000 distinct CDR3 sequences, approximately 50% of them present only once. Treatment denoted: approximately nine-day PBMC culture with coronavirus spike peptide pools or control peptides (ViraFEST assay). These receptors lack a known antigen. Sequenced sample: cultured CD4+ T cells from blood. The receptor source for this set is a human donor with COVID-19.

CDR3 in DNA: TGTGCCAGCAGTGAAGTAAGTCGGAAAAATCAGCCCCAGCATTTT. This encodes CASSEVSRKNQPQHF. J is TRBJ1-5 and V is TRBV2; no reliable D call. The V end lost 1 base, the J end lost 4 bases, and 11 bases lay between the germline ends. Germline V gene data show CDR1 as SNHLY and CDR2 as FYNNEI. The length of the CDR3 is 15 residues.

This clonotype was recorded once. This chain uses TRBV7-2 with TRBJ2-4, with D perhaps matching TRBD1 or TRBD2 (5 bases each). CDR1 SGHTA and CDR2 FQGNSA come from the germline V gene. Trimming cost V 5 bases and J 3 bases, with 14 bases left between them. This CDR3 spans 15 amino acids. CDR3 residues: CASSARDPGKNIQYF. The CDR3 DNA reads as TGTGCCAGCAGCGCCAGGGACCCTGGCAAAAACATTCAGTACTTC.

The chain is built from TRBV5-1 and TRBJ2-2; TRBD2 matches at 12 bases. Germline loops: CDR1 SGHRS, CDR2 YFSETQ. The CDR3 sequence is 16 residues long. Trimming took 4 bases from V and 4 from J; bases not matched to a gene: 5. Written as DNA, the CDR3 is TGCGCCAGCAGCATCGGGACTAGCGGGCCCACCGGGGAGCTGTTTTTT. Translated: CASSIGTSGPTGELFF.

This clonotype was found a few times. The chain is built from TRBV27 and TRBJ1-6; no firm D call. V lost 6 bases and J 1 base, leaving 19 bases between the germline ends. This CDR3 has 18 residues. Germline V lookup: CDR1 MNHEY, CDR2 SMNVEV (reference sequence). This CDR3 is CASSRTGLSGSYNSPLHF. CDR3 DNA sequence: TGTGCCAGCAGCCGAACGGGCCTATCGGGGTCCTATAATTCACCCCTCCACTTT.

This sequence joins TRBV2 and TRBJ1-5; D not certain. CDR1 is SNHLY and CDR2 is FYNNEI in the germline V gene. The CDR3 totals 16 residues. The V gene lost 1 base and the J gene lost 4 bases, with 14 bases spanning the gap. In DNA form, the CDR3 reads TGTGCCAGCAGTGAAGGTGGGCGACGGATAAATCAGCCCCAGCATTTT. Translation gives CASSEGGRRINQPQHF.

This clonotype has a handful of counts. The chain is built from TRBV6-2 or TRBV6-3 and TRBJ1-5, with TRBD1 identical over 9 bases. This CDR3 region has 14 residues. V trimming: 6 bases; J trimming: 6 bases; junction bases outside the gene matches: 6. Germline V gene sequence: CDR1 MNHEY, CDR2 SVGEGT. The CDR3 DNA is TGTGCCAGCAGCGCGGGACAGGGCCTTCAGCCCCAGCATTTT. This sequence encodes CASSAGQGLQPQHF.

V gene TRBV6-6 combines with J gene TRBJ2-7; 11 bases are a match to TRBD1. V lost 6 bases to trimming and J lost 4 bases; unmatched junction nucleotides: 8. This CDR3 is 15 amino acids long. Germline V gene sequence: CDR1 MNHNY, CDR2 SVGAGI (reference sequence). Here the CDR3 DNA reads TGTGCCAGCAGAAGGGGGACAGGGGGGGTTTACGAGCAGTACTTC. Its protein is CASRRGTGGVYEQYF.

V gene TRBV12-5 combines with J gene TRBJ2-3; 13 bases line up with TRBD2. With 5 bases clipped from V and 2 bases from J, the junction kept 4 bases outside the gene matches. This CDR3 has 16 amino acids. Germline V CDR1 and CDR2: LGHNT, FRNRAP. CDR3 sequence (DNA): TGTGCTAGTGGTGTAGGGACTAGCGGGGTCACAGATACGCAGTATTTT. Its protein is CASGVGTSGVTDTQYF. The full variable domain, with the rest looked up from reference TRBV12-5 and TRBJ2-3, is DARVTQTPRHKVTEMGQEVTMRCQPILGHNTVFWYRQTMMQGLELLAYFRNRAPLDDSGMPKDRFSAEMPDATLATLKIQPSEPRDSAVYFCASGVGTSGVTDTQYFGPGTRLTVL.

The chain couples TRBV4-2 to TRBJ1-4; TRBD1 aligns across 8 bases. There are 15 residues in the CDR3. Trimming took 1 base from V and 7 from J; bases not matched to a gene: 5. The V gene's germline CDR1 is LGHNA and CDR2 YNFKEQ. CDR3 in amino acids: CASSQASGGFEKLFF. The CDR3 nucleotides read TGTGCCAGCAGCCAAGCGTCAGGGGGCTTTGAAAAACTGTTTTTT.

This clonotype has only a few counts. V and J are TRBV11-2 and TRBJ1-2; 8 bases map to TRBD1. The CDR3 extends over 14 amino acids. Per the germline V gene, CDR1 is SGHAT and CDR2 is FQNNGV. V was pared by 5 bases and J by 4 bases, with 6 bases of the junction left unmatched. The CDR3 sequence is CASSPQGASYGYTF. The CDR3, as DNA: TGTGCCAGCAGCCCTCAGGGGGCCTCCTATGGCTACACCTTC.

The count of this clonotype is one. This chain joins TRBV7-8 and TRBJ2-7, with unresolved D. The germline V gene has CDR1 SGHVS and CDR2 FQNEAQ. Trimming shortened V by 1 base and J by 6 bases, and 4 bases separated the two germline ends. This CDR3 has 11 amino acids. The CDR3 DNA is TGTGCCAGCAGCTTAGATTCCGAGCAGTACTTC. This sequence encodes CASSLDSEQYF. Combining the CDR3 with reference TRBV7-8 and TRBJ2-7 gives the whole variable domain GAGVSQSPRYKVAKRGQDVALRCDPISGHVSLFWYQQALGQGPEFLTYFQNEAQLDKSGLPSDRFFAERPEGSVSTLKIQRTQQEDSAVYLCASSLDSEQYFGPGTRLTVT.

The chain is built from TRBV10-3 and TRBJ2-7; no definite D call. Germline CDR1 is ENHRY and CDR2 is SYGVKD. Trimming stripped 4 bases from V and 6 bases from J, with 10 bases between. CDR3 size: 12 residues. The CDR3 spells CAISGGQSEQYF. The CDR3 nucleotides are TGTGCCATCAGTGGGGGTCAGTCCGAGCAGTACTTC.

This clonotype showed up just a few times. The gene calls are TRBV20-1 and TRBJ1-1; D is undetermined. CDR3 size: 11 residues. Trimming left V 3 bases short and J 4 bases short, with 6 bases between. CDR1 DFQATT and CDR2 SNEGSKA come from the germline V gene (reference sequence). CDR3 region: CSASDGTEAFF. In DNA form, the CDR3 reads TGCAGTGCTAGTGACGGCACTGAAGCTTTCTTT.

The gene calls are TRBV12-3 or TRBV12-4 and TRBJ2-2; D possibly corresponds to TRBD2 (7 bases). The length of the CDR3 is 16 residues. Trimming shortened V by 1 base and J by 1 base, and 10 bases separated the two germline ends. DNA of the CDR3: TGTGCCAGCAGTTTAGGGGGGGGCCGGAACACCGGGGAGCTGTTTTTT. Its translation: CASSLGGGRNTGELFF.